The rows below give T cell receptor beta chains drawn from one sample of a study of T cell repertoires in cytomegalovirus infection. TCRdb re-called the reads through MiXCR, storing one row per CDR3 protein. The repertoire holds around 250,000 distinct CDR3 sequences, with approximately 15% as singletons. Sequencing was carried out using CD8+ T cells from PBMCs. Receptors were obtained from a human donor in good health (CMV status not recorded). Some clones in this sample may be carry-over from other donors' samples. The CDR3 runs from the conserved cysteine through the conserved F or W. The order of the fields is CDR3 DNA, CDR3 protein, V gene, J gene, clone size, D gene. D genes are given only for firm matches. Expanded clones get a size class; other rows say once, few or many, or leave the size out.

CDR3nt: TGCGCCAGCAGCCCCGGACTAGCGGGGGGGCGAGAGACCCAGTACTTC
CDR3aa: CASSPGLAGGRETQYF
v_gene: TRBV5-1
j_gene: TRBJ2-5
abundance: many
d_gene: TRBD2

CDR3nt: TGTGCCAGCAGCCAAAATCGAAGACCGGACACTGAAGCTTTCTTT
CDR3aa: CASSQNRRPDTEAFF
v_gene: TRBV16
j_gene: TRBJ1-1
abundance: NA
d_gene: NA

CDR3nt: TGTGCCAGCAGTTACTCGGCCGGACGAGCCGAAACAAACTCGATTATGAACACTGAAGCTTTCTTT
CDR3aa: CASSYSAGRAETNSIMNTEAFF
v_gene: TRBV6-6
j_gene: TRBJ1-1
abundance: NA
d_gene: NA

CDR3nt: TGTGCCAGCAGCCCAAGACAGGGTGGGTCCTACAATGAGCAGTTCTTC
CDR3aa: CASSPRQGGSYNEQFF
v_gene: TRBV7-9
j_gene: TRBJ2-1
abundance: NA
d_gene: TRBD1

CDR3nt: TGTGCCAGCAGGGCCGGGACAGGGGGATTCTCTGGGGCCAACGTCCTGACTTTC
CDR3aa: CASRAGTGGFSGANVLTF
v_gene: TRBV6-6
j_gene: TRBJ2-6
abundance: few
d_gene: TRBD1

CDR3nt: TGTGCCAGCAGTCCCGCCAGGACCGAGGTCTATGGCTACACCTTC
CDR3aa: CASSPARTEVYGYTF
v_gene: TRBV27
j_gene: TRBJ1-2
abundance: NA
d_gene: NA

CDR3nt: TGCAGCGTTGAAGACACAGCGGGGGACACCACAGATACGCAGTATTTT
CDR3aa: CSVEDTAGDTTDTQYF
v_gene: TRBV29-1
j_gene: TRBJ2-3
abundance: once
d_gene: TRBD2

CDR3nt: TGTGCCAGCAGTTTGCCGCTCGGGACGCACACCGGGGAGCTGTTTTTT
CDR3aa: CASSLPLGTHTGELFF
v_gene: TRBV28
j_gene: TRBJ2-2
abundance: many
d_gene: NA

CDR3nt: TGTGCCAGCAGCTCACGCATGGGGGATTCACCCCTCCACTTT
CDR3aa: CASSSRMGDSPLHF
v_gene: TRBV7-2
j_gene: TRBJ1-6
abundance: many
d_gene: NA

CDR3nt: TGTGCCAGCAGGTCACAGGGGAGTTGGTGGCCCCAGCATTTT
CDR3aa: CASRSQGSWWPQHF
v_gene: TRBV19
j_gene: TRBJ1-5
abundance: few
d_gene: TRBD1

CDR3nt: TGCAGCGGGGCCCGATACAGGGGGTCAGGAGAGACCCAGTACTTC
CDR3aa: CSGARYRGSGETQYF
v_gene: TRBV29-1
j_gene: TRBJ2-5
abundance: NA
d_gene: TRBD1

CDR3nt: TGCGCCAGCAGCTTGGAGGTCGAAGAGACCCAGTACTTC
CDR3aa: CASSLEVEETQYF
v_gene: TRBV5-1
j_gene: TRBJ2-5
abundance: few
d_gene: NA

CDR3nt: TGTGCTAGTGGTTTGGATTCGAGGGATTTCGGGGAGCTGTTTTTT
CDR3aa: CASGLDSRDFGELFF
v_gene: TRBV12-5
j_gene: TRBJ2-2
abundance: NA
d_gene: NA

CDR3nt: TGCGCCAGCAGCTTGGAGGGGACAGGGACAACTAATGAAAAACTGTTTTTT
CDR3aa: CASSLEGTGTTNEKLFF
v_gene: TRBV5-1
j_gene: TRBJ1-4
abundance: NA
d_gene: TRBD1

CDR3nt: TGCAGTGCTAGAGTAGGGAAGATTTCTGGAAACACCATATATTTT
CDR3aa: CSARVGKISGNTIYF
v_gene: TRBV20-1
j_gene: TRBJ1-3
abundance: NA
d_gene: NA

CDR3nt: TGTGCCAGCAGTCAGCAAGGACAGGGCGGTTTAGGGGGCTACACCTTC
CDR3aa: CASSQQGQGGLGGYTF
v_gene: TRBV6-5
j_gene: TRBJ1-2
abundance: many
d_gene: TRBD1

CDR3nt: TGTGCCAGCAGACCCACAACTAGCGGGGGGCGACGCGAGCAGTTCTTC
CDR3aa: CASRPTTSGGRREQFF
v_gene: TRBV28
j_gene: TRBJ2-1
abundance: few
d_gene: TRBD2

CDR3nt: TGCGCCAGCAGCCAAGATCAAGGACACTTGAACTATGGCTACACCTTC
CDR3aa: CASSQDQGHLNYGYTF
v_gene: TRBV4-1
j_gene: TRBJ1-2
abundance: many
d_gene: NA

CDR3nt: TGTGCCAGCATCGAAAACGCGGAGGAGATGTTAGCGAACACCGGGGAGCTGTTTTTT
CDR3aa: CASIENAEEMLANTGELFF
v_gene: TRBV6-5
j_gene: TRBJ2-2
abundance: few
d_gene: NA

CDR3nt: TGCGCCAGCAGCTTCTACGGACCGAACACTGAAGCTTTCTTT
CDR3aa: CASSFYGPNTEAFF
v_gene: TRBV5-1
j_gene: TRBJ1-1
abundance: NA
d_gene: NA